This passage covers 13 T cell receptor beta chains from one sample sequenced in a study of T cell repertoires in cytomegalovirus infection. Via MiXCR, TCRdb re-called the reads, giving one row per CDR3 protein. Found here are 450,000 to 550,000 distinct CDR3 sequences, more than 40% of them singletons; the top ten hold about 41%. Antigens of these TCRs are unknown. The sample was cultured PBMCs, taken from culture after CMV antigen stimulation. These receptors were taken from a human donor in good health (CMV status not recorded). Some clones in this sample may be carry-over from other donors' samples.

The chain is built from TRBV4-3 and TRBJ2-7; the match to TRBD2 covers 8 bases. V lost 0 bases, J lost 4 bases, and 8 bases stayed unmatched. The germline V gene has CDR1 LGHNA and CDR2 YSLEER. The CDR3 has 16 residues. CDR3: CASSQDSGTRVYEQYF. CDR3 DNA: TGCGCCAGCAGCCAAGACTCCGGGACTAGGGTGTACGAGCAGTACTTC.

CDR3 protein: CSASRGTLISNQPQHF. The CDR3 DNA sequence: TGCAGTGCTAGCCGGGGGACCCTAATTAGCAATCAGCCCCAGCATTTT. The chain joins TRBV20-1 to TRBJ1-5; a possible D gene is TRBD1 (5 bases). Germline CDR1 is DFQATT and CDR2 is SNEGSKA (reference sequence). Trimming pared 3 bases from V and 0 bases from J, leaving 15 bases between. The CDR3 spans 16 residues.

V gene TRBV4-1 combines with J gene TRBJ1-2; D is unclear. This CDR3 is built from 12 residues. V was shortened by 5 bases and J by 5 bases, with 9 bases between the two germline ends. CDR1 and CDR2 (germline): MGHRA, YSYEKL. CDR3 DNA: TGCGCCAGCAGCAATTCGGCTTATGGCTACACCTTC. Translation: CASSNSAYGYTF.

V gene TRBV12-3 or TRBV12-4 combines with J gene TRBJ1-4; the match to TRBD1 covers 9 bases. The CDR3 is 15 amino acids. V shed 5 bases and J 8 bases; nucleotides not matched to a gene: 9. CDR3 amino acids: CASSTQQGAGEKLFF. In DNA form, the CDR3 reads TGTGCCAGCAGTACTCAACAGGGGGCAGGGGAAAAACTGTTTTTT.

This clonotype turned up a few times. This chain uses TRBV6-6 with TRBJ1-5, with D perhaps TRBD1 (5 bases). The CDR3 length is 14 residues. CDR1 is MNHNY and CDR2 is SVGAGI in the germline V gene (reference sequence). Trimming removed 6 bases at V and 7 bases at J, with 16 bases between. For the CDR3, the DNA is TGTGCCAGCAGAACCCTATCAGGGTACCAGCCCCAGCATTTT. It yields the protein CASRTLSGYQPQHF.

The chain couples TRBV20-1 to TRBJ2-3; unclear D gene. The germline V and J ends were trimmed by 0 bases and 0 bases, with 13 bases remaining between them. Germline V CDR1 and CDR2: DFQATT, SNEGSKA (reference sequence). The CDR3 runs 16 residues. This CDR3 is CSARDRTASSTDTQYF. CDR3 nucleotides: TGCAGTGCTAGAGATCGGACCGCTTCTAGCACAGATACGCAGTATTTT.

There are a few counts of this clonotype. The chain combines TRBV19 with TRBJ2-1; 9 bases agree with TRBD2. Trimming removed 6 bases from V and 4 bases from J; junction bases left unmatched: 19. CDR1 is LNHDA, CDR2 SQIVND, per germline (reference sequence). The CDR3 runs to 19 residues. This chain's CDR3 is CASSTFLAVGTSSYNEQFF. Here the CDR3 DNA reads TGTGCCAGTAGCACCTTCCTTGCAGTCGGGACTAGCTCGTACAATGAGCAGTTCTTC. Using reference TRBV19 and TRBJ2-1 for the parts outside the CDR3, the full variable domain is DGGITQSPKYLFRKEGQNVTLSCEQNLNHDAMYWYRQDPGQGLRLIYYSQIVNDFQKGDIAEGYSVSREKKESFPLTVTSAQKNPTAFYLCASSTFLAVGTSSYNEQFFGPGTRLTVL.

To note about this clonotype: One junction end does not reproduce the germline sequence, and a read error may be involved. The chain couples TRBV2 to TRBJ1-2, with D possibly TRBD1 on 6 matching bases. The V gene's germline CDR1 is SNHLY and CDR2 FYNNEI. The CDR3 totals 13 residues. The CDR3 here is CASSETGTYVYTF. CDR3 nucleotides: TGTGCCAGCAGTGAGACAGGCACCTATGTCTACACCTTC.

The chain is built from TRBV12-3 or TRBV12-4 and TRBJ1-1; no clear D. V lost 5 bases, J lost 6 bases, and 13 bases lay in between. The CDR3 length is 13 residues. The CDR3 loop reads CASSRTRRPEAFF. DNA for the CDR3: TGTGCCAGCAGTAGAACTCGACGGCCTGAAGCTTTCTTT.

This rearrangement joins TRBV20-1 to TRBJ1-2; D gene uncertain. The germline V and J ends were trimmed by 1 base and 8 bases, with 11 bases remaining between them. Germline CDR1 is DFQATT and CDR2 is SNEGSKA (reference sequence). The CDR3 has 12 residues. The CDR3 protein is CSARGGTTGYTF. The DNA of the CDR3 is TGCAGTGCTAGAGGAGGTACCACAGGCTACACCTTC.

This clonotype was seen more than once but under ten times. V is TRBV7-8 and J is TRBJ1-1, with D maybe TRBD1 (5 bases). V lost 5 bases and J lost 6, with 13 bases in between. The germline V gene encodes CDR1 SGHVS and CDR2 FQNEAQ. CDR3 length: 13 residues. The CDR3 sequence is CASSPQGSPEAFF. CDR3 DNA: TGTGCCAGCAGCCCCCAGGGATCGCCTGAAGCTTTCTTT.

V and J are TRBV20-1 and TRBJ1-1, with D possibly matching TRBD1 (5 bases). The V end lost 2 bases, the J end lost 1 base, and 17 bases lay between the germline ends. The CDR3 totals 16 residues. Per germline, CDR1 DFQATT and CDR2 SNEGSKA (reference sequence). CDR3 sequence reads: CSARRPQGLKNTEAFF. Here the CDR3 DNA reads TGCAGTGCTAGACGCCCCCAGGGACTAAAGAACACTGAAGCTTTCTTT.

A few counts support this clonotype. The chain employs TRBV6-5 and TRBJ1-5; TRBD1 matches 7 bases. There are 15 residues in the CDR3. CDR1 and CDR2 (germline): MNHEY, SVGAGI. Germline trimming cut 0 bases from V and 3 bases from J; bases unmatched to any gene: 2. This CDR3 reads CASSYSGGTNQPQHF. The DNA of the CDR3 is TGTGCCAGCAGTTACTCAGGGGGCACCAATCAGCCCCAGCATTTT.